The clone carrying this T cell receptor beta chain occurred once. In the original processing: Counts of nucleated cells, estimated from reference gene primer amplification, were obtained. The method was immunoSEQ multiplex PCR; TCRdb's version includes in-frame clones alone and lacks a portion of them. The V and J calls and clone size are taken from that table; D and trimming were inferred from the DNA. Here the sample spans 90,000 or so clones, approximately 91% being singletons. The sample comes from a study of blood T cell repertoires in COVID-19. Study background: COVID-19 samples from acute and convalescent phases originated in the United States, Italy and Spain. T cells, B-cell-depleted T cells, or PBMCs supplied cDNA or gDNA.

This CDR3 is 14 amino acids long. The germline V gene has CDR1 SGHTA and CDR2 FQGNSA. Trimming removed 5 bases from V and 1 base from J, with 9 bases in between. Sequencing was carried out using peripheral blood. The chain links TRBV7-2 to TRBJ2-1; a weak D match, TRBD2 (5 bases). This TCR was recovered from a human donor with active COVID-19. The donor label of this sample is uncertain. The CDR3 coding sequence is TGTGCCAGCAGCCAGAGGGTGTCCTACAATGAGCAGTTCTTC. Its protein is CASSQRVSYNEQFF.